The 30 T cell receptor beta chains listed next were all sequenced from one sample in a study of cytomegalovirus exposure and HLA in healthy donors. Profiling relied on immunoSEQ multiplex PCR, and the TCRdb table lists in-frame clones only, not all of them. The sample holds some 240,000 clones, approximately 87% seen once. The sequencing sample was made of PBMCs. These receptors were obtained from a woman under 30 in good health and CMV-seronegative.

The J gene is TRBJ1-1, the V gene TRBV20-1; unclear D gene. CDR3 length: 11 amino acids. The germline V gene encodes CDR1 DFQATT and CDR2 SNEGSKA (reference sequence). V was clipped by 3 bases and J by 8 bases, with 10 bases between them. Written as DNA, the CDR3 is TGCAGTGCTAGGCTCCGACCCGAAGCTTTCTTT. Its translation is CSARLRPEAFF.

The chain joins TRBV9 to TRBJ2-1; 8 bases line up with TRBD1. The CDR3 covers 14 residues. Germline assignment: CDR1 SGDLS and CDR2 YYNGEE. Trimming took 0 bases from V and 9 from J; bases not matched to a gene: 5. The CDR3 DNA follows: TGTGCCAGCAGCGTAGTGCCCCAGGGGGCTGAGCAGTTCTTC. Protein sequence: CASSVVPQGAEQFF.

The DNA of the CDR3 is TGCGCCAGCAGTGAGGCCGGTTACGAGCAGTACTTC. Its translation is CASSEAGYEQYF. The chain is built from TRBV10-1 and TRBJ2-7, with D unclear. V gave up 2 bases and J gave up 4 bases, with 6 bases separating them. The CDR3 covers 12 residues. Germline CDR1 WNHNN, CDR2 SYGVQD (reference sequence).

This rearrangement joins TRBV28 to TRBJ1-5; D is unclear. Trimming stripped 7 bases from V and 0 bases from J, with 13 bases between. CDR3 size: 15 residues. The germline gives CDR1 MDHEN, CDR2 SYDVKM. Here the CDR3 reads CASISGADSNQPQHF. The CDR3 region has the DNA TGTGCCAGCATTAGCGGCGCGGATAGCAATCAGCCCCAGCATTTT.

CDR3 region: CASSPQTSVRDEQFF. The CDR3 region has the DNA TGTGCCAGCTCACCGCAGACAAGTGTACGGGATGAGCAGTTCTTC. The V gene is TRBV18, the J gene TRBJ2-1; the D is unclear. The germline V gene encodes CDR1 KGHSH and CDR2 LQKENI. The CDR3 is made up of 15 amino acids. V was trimmed by 3 bases and J by 8 bases, leaving 17 bases between them.

The chain links TRBV18 to TRBJ2-5; 7 bases are shared with TRBD1. The CDR3 length is 17 residues. Germline V gene sequence: CDR1 KGHSH, CDR2 LQKENI. V dropped 0 bases and J dropped 0; count of bases not matched to a gene: 7. The DNA of the CDR3 is TGTGCCAGCTCACCACCAGGGGGCGCGCGGTACCAAGAGACCCAGTACTTC. Translating gives CASSPPGGARYQETQYF.

The genes are TRBV7-9 and TRBJ2-5; a possible D gene is TRBD1 (6 bases). V was clipped by 6 bases and J by 5 bases, with 13 bases between them. From germline, CDR1 is SEHNR and CDR2 FQNEAQ (reference sequence). The CDR3 consists of 13 residues. The CDR3 protein is CASRLQGYETQYF. In nucleotides, the CDR3 is TGTGCCAGCAGATTACAGGGATACGAGACCCAGTACTTC.

There are a few counts of this clone. The CDR3 DNA sequence: TGTGCCAGCAGCCCGGACAGTCAATATGGCTACACCTTC. Translation: CASSPDSQYGYTF. The gene calls are TRBV11-2 and TRBJ1-2, with TRBD1 as a possible D gene (6 bases). The germline CDR1 and CDR2 sequences are SGHAT and FQNNGV. V lost 5 bases, J lost 5 bases, and 12 bases lay in between. There are 13 residues in the CDR3.

The rearrangement links TRBV18 to TRBJ1-1; D remains ambiguous. The CDR3 is 15 residues long. With 1 base removed from V and 8 bases from J, the gap between germline ends came to 17 bases. Germline loops: CDR1 KGHSH, CDR2 LQKENI. The CDR3: CASSPRHTQAVEAFF. CDR3 sequence (DNA): TGTGCCAGCTCACCACGTCACACTCAGGCGGTAGAAGCTTTCTTT.

The rearrangement uses TRBV5-1 and TRBJ2-7, with 11 bases aligning to TRBD2. The germline V gene encodes CDR1 SGHRS and CDR2 YFSETQ. CDR3 length: 17 residues. Trimming at V came to 0 bases and at J to 0 bases, leaving 5 bases not matched to a gene. The CDR3 bases are TGCGCCAGCAGCTTGGACGGGCTAGCGGGGGGCTCCTACGAGCAGTACTTC. Amino acid sequence: CASSLDGLAGGSYEQYF.

This chain joins TRBV7-9 and TRBJ2-1; 9 positions match TRBD1. Germline V lookup: CDR1 SEHNR, CDR2 FQNEAQ (reference sequence). This CDR3 has 17 amino acids. Trimming at V came to 5 bases and at J to 4 bases, leaving 12 bases not matched to a gene. The chain's CDR3 is CASSQGLGTGPYNEQFF. Written as DNA, the CDR3 is TGTGCCAGCAGCCAAGGTCTGGGGACAGGGCCGTACAATGAGCAGTTCTTC. The full variable domain, rest sourced from reference TRBV7-9 and TRBJ2-1, is DTGVSQNPRHKITKRGQNVTFRCDPISEHNRLYWYRQTLGQGPEFLTYFQNEAQLEKSRLLSDRFSAERPKGSFSTLEIQRTEQGDSAMYLCASSQGLGTGPYNEQFFGPGTRLTVL.

This clone has only one observation. The chain recombines TRBV5-1 with TRBJ2-7; 7 positions agree with TRBD1. The CDR3 runs 14 residues. Germline CDR1 reads SGHRS; CDR2 reads YFSETQ. The trim removed 3 bases at V and 5 bases at J, leaving 8 bases unmatched. The CDR3 is CASSYQQGRHEQYF. The DNA of the CDR3 is TGCGCCAGCAGCTACCAACAGGGGCGCCACGAGCAGTACTTC.

Here the CDR3 reads CASHSGLVQWEEQYF. The CDR3 DNA sequence: TGTGCCAGCCATTCTGGACTAGTACAATGGGAAGAGCAGTACTTC. The chain carries TRBV6-1 and TRBJ2-7; 7 nucleotides align to TRBD2. J was trimmed by 7 bases and V by 8 bases; bases with no gene match: 17. Germline CDR1 reads MNHNS; CDR2 reads SASEGT. The CDR3 spans 15 residues.

V gene TRBV28 combines with J gene TRBJ1-5; D ambiguous. V was shortened by 6 bases and J by 4 bases, with 16 bases between the two germline ends. The CDR3 runs to 15 residues. Germline V CDR1 and CDR2: MDHEN, SYDVKM. As DNA, the CDR3 is TGTGCCAGCAGCCCTAGGTCCGGACTAAATCAGCCCCAGCATTTT. It is translated as CASSPRSGLNQPQHF.

The V and J genes are TRBV5-1 and TRBJ1-5; 7 nucleotides agree with TRBD1. This CDR3 has 14 residues. Germline lookup yields CDR1 SGHRS and CDR2 YFSETQ. The V segment lost 3 bases and the J segment 9 bases; nucleotides outside the gene matches: 9. In nucleotides, the CDR3 is TGCGCCAGCAGCTCAACAGGGGAGGGATCGCCCCAGCATTTT. This sequence encodes CASSSTGEGSPQHF.

This sequence joins TRBV5-4 and TRBJ2-7, with TRBD1 matching 9 bases. CDR3 size: 14 residues. After removal of 3 bases from V and 6 bases from J, the junction contained 7 bases not matched to a gene. CDR1 and CDR2 from the germline V gene are SGHNT and YYREEE (reference sequence). CDR3 protein: CASSSGTGIPEQYF. In DNA form, the CDR3 reads TGTGCCAGCAGCTCTGGGACAGGGATTCCCGAGCAGTACTTC.

V gene TRBV18 combines with J gene TRBJ2-5; 8 bases agree with TRBD2. The CDR3 is 15 residues long. The J segment lost 2 bases and the V segment lost 1 base, leaving 3 bases of the junction unmatched. The V gene's germline CDR1 is KGHSH and CDR2 LQKENI. DNA for the CDR3: TGTGCCAGCTCACCACGGTCGGGAGGGCAAGAGACCCAGTACTTC. Amino acids: CASSPRSGGQETQYF. Using reference TRBV18 and TRBJ2-5 for the parts outside the CDR3, the full variable domain is NAGVMQNPRHLVRRRGQEARLRCSPMKGHSHVYWYRQLPEEGLKFMVYLQKENIIDESGMPKERFSAEFPKEGPSILRIQQVVRGDSAAYFCASSPRSGGQETQYFGPGTRLLVL.

The J gene is TRBJ2-2, the V gene TRBV4-1; D is unresolved. Germline CDR1 is MGHRA and CDR2 is YSYEKL. This CDR3 comprises 14 residues. Trimming stripped 1 base from V and 6 bases from J, with 9 bases between. The CDR3 sequence: CASSQVWVSGELFF. The CDR3 coding sequence is TGCGCCAGCAGCCAAGTTTGGGTATCCGGGGAGCTGTTTTTT.

The chain recombines TRBV7-6 with TRBJ2-1, with 10 positions matching TRBD2. There are 17 residues in the CDR3. The trim removed 5 bases at V and 9 bases at J, leaving 16 bases unmatched. Germline CDR1 and CDR2: SGHVS and FNYEAQ. The CDR3 reads CASSLLGSGRALSEQFF. The CDR3 bases are TGTGCCAGCAGCCTACTTGGGAGCGGGAGGGCCCTCAGTGAGCAGTTCTTC.

This rearrangement joins TRBV30 to TRBJ2-6; D tentatively fits TRBD1 or TRBD2 (5 bases each). V lost 2 bases, J lost 4 bases, and 15 bases lay in between. From germline, CDR1 is GTSNPN and CDR2 SVGIG (reference sequence). The CDR3 consists of 16 residues. This chain's CDR3 is CAWSKMGVTGANVLTF. As DNA, the CDR3 is TGTGCCTGGAGTAAAATGGGGGTCACCGGGGCCAACGTCCTGACTTTC.

A few counts support this clone. The chain employs TRBV9 and TRBJ2-7; the D gene is possibly TRBD1 (5 bases). The germline V and J ends were trimmed by 0 bases and 4 bases, with 14 bases remaining between them. There are 15 residues in the CDR3. Germline CDR1 is SGDLS and CDR2 is YYNGEE. CDR3 DNA: TGTGCCAGCAGCGTAGGATCCAGGGATCCATACGAGCAGTACTTC. Residues: CASSVGSRDPYEQYF.

The chain is built from TRBV29-1 and TRBJ1-2; no reliable D call. The germline CDR1 and CDR2 sequences are SQVTM and ANQGSEA. The CDR3 extends over 10 amino acids. Trimming stripped 0 bases from V and 12 bases from J, with 8 bases between. CDR3 nucleotide sequence: TGCAGCGTTGAAGATCCGGGGAACACCTTC. Translated, it gives CSVEDPGNTF. The full variable domain, completed using reference TRBV29-1 and TRBJ1-2, is SAVISQKPSRDICQRGTSLTIQCQVDSQVTMMFWYRQQPGQSLTLIATANQGSEATYESGFVIDKFPISRPNLTFSTLTVSNMSPEDSSIYLCSVEDPGNTFGSGTRLTVV.

This chain joins TRBV9 and TRBJ1-1, with TRBD1 as a possible D gene (6 bases). Germline V lookup: CDR1 SGDLS, CDR2 YYNGEE. There are 15 residues in the CDR3. V was shortened by 3 bases and J by 5 bases, with 17 bases between the two germline ends. Here the CDR3 DNA reads TGTGCCAGCAGCGCTACAGGGCTAGGAAGTACTGAAGCTTTCTTT. It specifies CASSATGLGSTEAFF.

By its share, this clone is medium-sized (0.01 to 0.1%). The chain joins TRBV27 to TRBJ1-2; TRBD1 agrees at 7 bases. Germline V gives CDR1 MNHEY, CDR2 SMNVEV (reference sequence). This CDR3 contains 14 residues. The trim removed 5 bases at V and 2 bases at J, leaving 5 bases unmatched. CDR3 in amino acids: CASSVYRGNYGYTF. CDR3 DNA: TGTGCCAGCAGTGTCTACAGGGGAAACTATGGCTACACCTTC.

This clone was counted between two and nine times. CDR3 nucleotide sequence: TGTGCCAGCAGCTCCCCAGGGACAGAAGGCGGCTACACCTTC. This codes for CASSSPGTEGGYTF. The chain recombines TRBV5-4 with TRBJ1-2, with 7 bases fitting TRBD1. This CDR3 comprises 14 residues. V gave up 3 bases and J gave up 8 bases; unmatched junction bases: 10. Germline-derived CDR1 and CDR2 are SGHNT and YYREEE (reference sequence). Full variable domain (outside the CDR3, taken from reference TRBV5-4 and TRBJ1-2): ETGVTQSPTHLIKTRGQQVTLRCSSQSGHNTVSWYQQALGQGPQFIFQYYREEENGRGNFPPRFSGLQFPNYSSELNVNALELDDSALYLCASSSPGTEGGYTFGSGTRLTVV.

As concerns this clone: In the same sample, other DNA sequences code for this CDR3. The CDR3: CASSPRDRGNEKLFF. The CDR3 DNA reads TGTGCCAGCAGCCCCAGGGACAGGGGTAATGAAAAACTGTTTTTT. The chain employs TRBV9 and TRBJ1-4; TRBD1 matches 10 bases. The CDR3 totals 15 residues. Germline values: CDR1 SGDLS, CDR2 YYNGEE. V was pared by 4 bases and J by 4 bases, with 4 bases of the junction left unmatched.

The chain joins TRBV5-1 to TRBJ1-5; D call uncertain. CDR3 size: 13 residues. V lost 0 bases and J lost 1, with 2 bases in between. CDR1 SGHRS and CDR2 YFSETQ come from the germline V gene. CDR3 residues: CASSLGSNQPQHF. CDR3 nucleotides: TGCGCCAGCAGCTTGGGCAGCAATCAGCCCCAGCATTTT.

The V and J genes are TRBV30 and TRBJ2-7; tentative D call: TRBD1 (5 bases). CDR1 is GTSNPN, CDR2 SVGIG, per germline (reference sequence). Trimming left V 1 base short and J 5 bases short, with 9 bases between. The length of the CDR3 is 12 residues. The CDR3 protein is CAWSAGLDEQYF. The CDR3 nucleotides are TGTGCCTGGAGTGCAGGGCTCGACGAGCAGTACTTC.

The rearrangement joins TRBV5-1 to TRBJ1-4; tentatively, D is TRBD1 (6 bases). Germline assignment: CDR1 SGHRS and CDR2 YFSETQ. The CDR3 has 16 amino acids. V lost 4 bases, J lost 2 bases, and 15 bases lay in between. CDR3 nucleotides: TGCGCCAGCAGCGGGGGCGGCGGGATTACTAATGAAAAACTGTTTTTT. Translated, it gives CASSGGGGITNEKLFF.

The rearrangement joins TRBV6-1 to TRBJ1-5, with D tentatively TRBD1 (6 bases). The CDR3 spans 13 residues. Trimming left V 7 bases short and J 3 bases short, with 10 bases between. In germline, CDR1 is MNHNS, CDR2 SASEGT. Here the CDR3 DNA reads TGTGCCAGCACCAGGGACACCAATCAGCCCCAGCATTTT. Its protein is CASTRDTNQPQHF.